This is a list of T cell receptor beta chains from one sample in a study of regulatory dendritic cells for organ transplantation. Here immunoSEQ multiplex PCR was the method, and the copy in TCRdb shows in-frame clones only, minus some. The table records approximately 35,000 clones, about 89% of them present only once. Sequenced input: naive CD4+ T cells from blood. The receptor set was obtained from a human donor in good health. The CDR3 runs from the conserved cysteine through the conserved F or W. The D gene is left open where the match is weak. Not every row has a clone size; where given, it reads once, few, many or a size class.

>TRBJ2-1|TRBV7-2|.|TRBD2
CASGLRLAGVNEQFF
TGTGCCAGCGGGCTGAGACTAGCGGGGGTGAATGAGCAGTTCTTC
>TRBJ2-6|TRBV5-8|.|.
CASSGGRISGANVLTF
TGTGCCAGCAGCGGGGGACGTATCTCTGGGGCCAACGTCCTGACTTTC
>TRBJ1-2|TRBV7-6|.|.
CASSLVGWGDGYTF
TGTGCCAGCAGCTTGGTCGGCTGGGGCGACGGCTACACCTTC
>TRBJ2-1|TRBV11-2|.|TRBD2
CASSLDTSGGPYNEQFF
TGTGCCAGCAGCCTCGACACTAGCGGGGGCCCGTACAATGAGCAGTTCTTC
>TRBJ2-1|TRBV19|.|TRBD2
CASTRSLAGETGNEQFF
TGTGCCAGTACTCGATCCTTAGCGGGAGAAACGGGAAATGAGCAGTTCTTC
>TRBJ2-1|TRBV18|.|.
CASSPGPDNEQFF
TGTGCCAGCTCGCCGGGCCCTGATAATGAGCAGTTCTTC
>TRBJ2-7|TRBV28|.|.
CASSLQGIYEQYF
TGTGCCAGCAGTTTACAGGGTATCTACGAGCAGTACTTC
>TRBJ2-3|TRBV18|.|TRBD1
CASSPGTGSDTQYF
TGTGCCAGCTCACCAGGGACAGGGTCAGATACGCAGTATTTT
>TRBJ2-5|TRBV6-1|.|.
CASSMQGRETQYF
TGTGCCAGCAGTATGCAGGGACGAGAGACCCAGTACTTC
>TRBJ1-2|TRBV7-2|.|.
CASSLGAGRYTF
TGTGCCAGCAGCTTAGGGGCAGGGCGCTACACCTTC
>TRBJ2-3|TRBV4-1|.|.
CASTPGTGHRTDTQYF
TGCGCCAGCACCCCGGGTACGGGACACCGCACAGATACGCAGTATTTT
>TRBJ2-6|TRBV18|.|TRBD2
CASSPIAAGPGANVLTF
TGTGCCAGCTCACCAATAGCAGCGGGGCCTGGGGCCAACGTCCTGACTTTC
>TRBJ1-1|TRBV19|.|.
CASSILRPGRGTEAFF
TGTGCCAGTAGTATACTTCGGCCAGGGAGAGGGACTGAAGCTTTCTTT
>TRBJ1-5|TRBV19|.|.
CASGAGNQPQHF
TGTGCCAGTGGGGCAGGGAATCAGCCCCAGCATTTT
>TRBJ1-3|TRBV7-9|.|TRBD1
CASSLDGRGENTIYF
TGTGCCAGCAGCTTAGATGGCAGGGGGGAAAACACCATATATTTT
>TRBJ2-7|TRBV27|once|.
CASSLSGAEQYF
TGTGCCAGCAGTTTATCCGGGGCCGAGCAGTACTTC
>TRBJ2-2|TRBV18|.|.
CASSPGRVNTGELFF
TGTGCCAGCTCCCCGGGACGAGTGAACACCGGGGAGCTGTTTTTT
>TRBJ2-2|TRBV14|few|TRBD1
CASSQAGTGGTGELFF
TGTGCCAGCAGCCAAGCCGGGACAGGGGGTACCGGGGAGCTGTTTTTT
>TRBJ2-1|TRBV5-1|.|TRBD2
CASSLGLAGSRGQFF
TGCGCCAGCAGCTTGGGACTAGCGGGGAGCAGGGGGCAGTTCTTC
>TRBJ2-3|TRBV30|.|TRBD2
CAWSALAGSSTDTQYF
TGTGCCTGGAGTGCCTTAGCGGGGTCTAGCACAGATACGCAGTATTTT
>TRBJ1-1|TRBV5-1|.|TRBD1
CASSLGHMTGGQGEAFF
TGCGCCAGCAGCTTGGGGCATATGACAGGGGGCCAGGGTGAAGCTTTCTTT
>TRBJ2-3|TRBV5-6|.|.
CASSLFMARRTDTQYF
TGTGCCAGCAGCTTGTTCATGGCTAGGCGCACAGATACGCAGTATTTT
>TRBJ1-5|TRBV27|.|.
CASSLVSNQPQHF
TGTGCCAGCAGTTTAGTTAGCAATCAGCCCCAGCATTTT
>TRBJ2-2|TRBV30|.|.
CAWRLNTGELFF
TGTGCCTGGAGACTGAACACCGGGGAGCTGTTTTTT
>TRBJ2-1|TRBV7-2|.|.
CASSYHPANRNEQFF
TGTGCCAGCAGCTACCATCCCGCGAACCGTAATGAGCAGTTCTTC
>TRBJ1-1|TRBV15|.|.
CATSRDRKGNTEAFF
TGTGCCACCAGCAGAGATCGTAAGGGGAACACTGAAGCTTTCTTT
>TRBJ2-1|TRBV11-2|.|.
CASSSRWGSMDEQFF
TGTGCCAGCAGCTCCCGCTGGGGGTCTATGGATGAGCAGTTCTTC
>TRBJ2-2|TRBV4-1|.|.
CASSRGPGQQGTGELFF
TGCGCCAGCAGCCGTGGACCGGGCCAACAGGGTACCGGGGAGCTGTTTTTT
>TRBJ2-6|TRBV11-2|few|.
CASSLAGLTSGANVLTF
TGTGCCAGCAGCTTAGCTGGACTAACATCTGGGGCCAACGTCCTGACTTTC
>TRBJ2-1|TRBV14|.|TRBD1
CASSQDWGQIYNEQFF
TGTGCCAGCAGCCAAGATTGGGGACAGATCTACAATGAGCAGTTCTTC
>TRBJ2-5|TRBV28|.|TRBD1
CASNLRDGTGTETQYF
TGTGCCAGCAATCTAAGGGACGGGACAGGGACAGAGACCCAGTACTTC
>TRBJ2-3|TRBV28|.|.
CASTLGTGSTDTQYF
TGTGCCAGCACTCTAGGGACGGGGAGCACAGATACGCAGTATTTT